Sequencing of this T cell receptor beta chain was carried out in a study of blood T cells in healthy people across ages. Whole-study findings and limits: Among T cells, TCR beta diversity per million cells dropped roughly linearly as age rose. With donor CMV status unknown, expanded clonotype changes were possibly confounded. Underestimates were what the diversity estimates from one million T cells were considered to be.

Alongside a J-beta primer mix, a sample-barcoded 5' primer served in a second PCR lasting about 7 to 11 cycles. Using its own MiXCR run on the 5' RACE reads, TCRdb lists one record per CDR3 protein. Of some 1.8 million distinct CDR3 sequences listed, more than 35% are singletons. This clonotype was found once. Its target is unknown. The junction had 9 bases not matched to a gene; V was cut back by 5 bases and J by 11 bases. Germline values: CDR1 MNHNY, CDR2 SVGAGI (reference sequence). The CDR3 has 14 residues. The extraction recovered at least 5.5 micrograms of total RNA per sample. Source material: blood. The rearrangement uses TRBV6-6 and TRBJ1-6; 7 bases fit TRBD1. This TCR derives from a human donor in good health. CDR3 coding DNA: TGTGCCAGCAGTCCAACTCCTCAGGGGGCACCCCTCCACTTT. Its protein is CASSPTPQGAPLHF.